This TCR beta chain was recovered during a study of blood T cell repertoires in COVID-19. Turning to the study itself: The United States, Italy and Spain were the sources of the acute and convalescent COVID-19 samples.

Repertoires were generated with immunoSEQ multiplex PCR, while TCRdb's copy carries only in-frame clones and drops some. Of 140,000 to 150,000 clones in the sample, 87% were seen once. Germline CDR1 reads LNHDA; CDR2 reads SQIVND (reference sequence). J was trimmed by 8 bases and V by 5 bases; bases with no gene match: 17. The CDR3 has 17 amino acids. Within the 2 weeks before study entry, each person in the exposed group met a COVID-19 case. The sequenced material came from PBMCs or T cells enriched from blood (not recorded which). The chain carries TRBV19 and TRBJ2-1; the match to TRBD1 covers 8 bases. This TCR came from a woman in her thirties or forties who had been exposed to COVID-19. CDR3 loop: CASSPPRTGQGRHEQFF. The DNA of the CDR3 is TGTGCCAGTAGTCCTCCAAGGACAGGACAGGGTCGGCATGAGCAGTTCTTC.